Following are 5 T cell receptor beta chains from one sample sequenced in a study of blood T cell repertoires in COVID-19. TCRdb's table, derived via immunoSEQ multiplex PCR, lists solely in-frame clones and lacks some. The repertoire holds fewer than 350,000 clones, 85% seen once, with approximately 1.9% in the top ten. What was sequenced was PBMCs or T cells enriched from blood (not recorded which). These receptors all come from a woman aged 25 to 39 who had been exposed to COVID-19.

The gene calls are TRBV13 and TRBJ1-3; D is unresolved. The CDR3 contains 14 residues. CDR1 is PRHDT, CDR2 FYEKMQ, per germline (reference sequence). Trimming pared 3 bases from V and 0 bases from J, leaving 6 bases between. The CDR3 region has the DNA TGTGCCAGCAGCTTGAGAAGCTCTGGAAACACCATATATTTT. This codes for CASSLRSSGNTIYF.

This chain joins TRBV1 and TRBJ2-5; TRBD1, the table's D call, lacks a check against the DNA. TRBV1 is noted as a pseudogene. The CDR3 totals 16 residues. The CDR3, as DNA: TGCACCAGCAGCCAAATCGGACAGGGGATAGGAGAGACCCAGTACTTC. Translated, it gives CTSSQIGQGIGETQYF.

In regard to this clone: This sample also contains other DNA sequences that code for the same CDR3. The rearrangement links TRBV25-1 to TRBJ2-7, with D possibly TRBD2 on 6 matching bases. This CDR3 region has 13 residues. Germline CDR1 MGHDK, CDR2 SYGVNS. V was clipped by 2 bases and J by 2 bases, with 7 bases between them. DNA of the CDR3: TGTGCCAGCAGTGAAGGACTAACCTACGAGCAGTACTTC. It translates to CASSEGLTYEQYF.

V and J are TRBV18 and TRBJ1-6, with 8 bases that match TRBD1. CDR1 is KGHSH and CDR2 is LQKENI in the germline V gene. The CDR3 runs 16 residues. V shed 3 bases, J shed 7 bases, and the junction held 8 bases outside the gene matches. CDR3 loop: CASSPRGQGGNSPLHF. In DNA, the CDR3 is TGTGCCAGCTCACCCCGAGGACAGGGAGGGAATTCACCCCTCCACTTT.

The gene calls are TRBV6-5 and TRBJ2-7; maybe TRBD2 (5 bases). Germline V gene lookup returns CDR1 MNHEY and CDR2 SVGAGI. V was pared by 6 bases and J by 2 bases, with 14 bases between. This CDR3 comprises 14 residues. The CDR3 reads CASSLDSGTYEQYF. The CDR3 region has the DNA TGTGCCAGCAGCCTGGACTCCGGAACCTACGAGCAGTACTTC.